The 17 T cell receptor beta chains given below trace back to one sample, sequenced in a study of blood T cell repertoires in COVID-19. Data came from immunoSEQ multiplex PCR; TCRdb stores just in-frame clones and leaves some out. The repertoire consists of hundreds of thousands of clones, with 87% occurring once and the leading ten covering under 2%. The specimen sequenced was PBMCs or T cells enriched from blood (not recorded which). The receptors here all came from a woman aged 18-35 years with acute COVID-19.

In this sample, this clone turned up a few times. This chain uses TRBV7-2 with TRBJ2-1, with TRBD2 matching over 10 bases. Germline V gene lookup returns CDR1 SGHTA and CDR2 FQGNSA. V was clipped by 1 base and J by 2 bases; unmatched bases: 2. This CDR3 has 16 residues. CDR3 protein: CASSLGTSGTYNEQFF. CDR3 bases: TGTGCCAGCAGCTTAGGGACTAGCGGCACCTACAATGAGCAGTTCTTC.

This clone was counted once. CDR3 protein: CASSGRQGYGYTF. CDR3 in DNA: TGTGCCAGCAGTGGGCGACAGGGCTATGGCTACACCTTC. This chain joins TRBV27 and TRBJ1-2; 7 bases fit TRBD1. CDR3 length: 13 amino acids. Trimming at V came to 5 bases and at J to 4 bases, leaving 4 bases not matched to a gene. From germline, CDR1 is MNHEY and CDR2 SMNVEV (reference sequence).

This chain uses TRBV18 with TRBJ1-1; TRBD1 matches at 8 bases. CDR1 KGHSH and CDR2 LQKENI come from the germline V gene. With V trimmed by 6 bases and J by 6 bases, 6 bases remained unmatched. The CDR3 runs 13 residues. The CDR3 region is CASSRTGTAEAFF. The CDR3 DNA follows: TGTGCCAGCTCCCGGACAGGGACCGCTGAAGCTTTCTTT. Full variable domain (outside the CDR3, taken from reference TRBV18 and TRBJ1-1): NAGVMQNPRHLVRRRGQEARLRCSPMKGHSHVYWYRQLPEEGLKFMVYLQKENIIDESGMPKERFSAEFPKEGPSILRIQQVVRGDSAAYFCASSRTGTAEAFFGQGTRLTVV.

The chain has TRBV27 and TRBJ2-7; tentatively, D is TRBD1 (5 bases). CDR1 and CDR2 (germline): MNHEY, SMNVEV (reference sequence). V lost 6 bases, J lost 0 bases, and 15 bases lay in between. The CDR3 runs 15 residues. CDR3 protein: CASSHRQLFSYEQYF. The CDR3 DNA reads as TGTGCCAGCAGCCACAGACAGCTGTTCTCCTACGAGCAGTACTTC.

The chain couples TRBV6-5 to TRBJ2-2; TRBD1 agrees at 9 bases. This CDR3 spans 15 amino acids. In germline, CDR1 is MNHEY, CDR2 SVGAGI. J lost 6 bases, V lost 5 bases, and 7 bases had no gene match. CDR3 nucleotides: TGTGCCAGCAGTCTCCGGGACAGGGAAGCCGGGGAGCTGTTTTTT. Protein product: CASSLRDREAGELFF.

This sequence joins TRBV5-1 and TRBJ2-1; a weak D match, TRBD2 (5 bases). The CDR3 is made up of 13 amino acids. V lost 5 bases and J lost 10, with 16 bases in between. Germline-derived CDR1 and CDR2 are SGHRS and YFSETQ. The CDR3 bases are TGCGCCAGCAGAAATACCGTGACTAAAGAGCAGTTCTTC. It is translated as CASRNTVTKEQFF.

This clone was seen just once. The chain carries TRBV19 and TRBJ2-7, with TRBD2 matching over 11 bases. The CDR3 has 14 amino acids. CDR1 and CDR2 (germline): LNHDA, SQIVND (reference sequence). The trim removed 5 bases at V and 5 bases at J, leaving 5 bases unmatched. The CDR3 reads CASSATSGTDEQYF. In DNA form, the CDR3 reads TGTGCCAGTAGTGCGACTAGCGGGACTGACGAGCAGTACTTC.

The chain links TRBV11-3 to TRBJ2-2, with 7 bases that match TRBD1. CDR1 and CDR2 from the germline V gene are SGHNT and YENEEA. This CDR3 is 15 amino acids long. Trimming cost V 5 bases and J 5 bases; bases outside gene matches: 8. The CDR3 DNA is TGTGCCAGCAGCCTCCGGGACAGAACAACCGGGGAGCTGTTTTTT. Translation: CASSLRDRTTGELFF.

This chain joins TRBV18 and TRBJ1-1, with D unclear. The CDR3 sequence is 17 residues long. Deletions cut 0 bases from V and 0 bases from J, with 14 bases between. The germline CDR1 and CDR2 sequences are KGHSH and LQKENI. As DNA, the CDR3 is TGTGCCAGCTCACCACCCTCTCTGGGCTCCATGAACACTGAAGCTTTCTTT. This codes for CASSPPSLGSMNTEAFF.

The gene calls are TRBV7-9 and TRBJ1-6; TRBD1 agrees at 7 bases. The germline gives CDR1 SEHNR, CDR2 FQNEAQ (reference sequence). There are 15 residues in the CDR3. V shed 3 bases and J 7 bases; nucleotides not matched to a gene: 6. In nucleotides, the CDR3 is TGTGCCAGCAGCTTTCGGACAGGCCAGAATTCACCCCTCCACTTT. It specifies CASSFRTGQNSPLHF. Full variable domain (remainder filled in from reference TRBV7-9 and TRBJ1-6): DTGVSQNPRHKITKRGQNVTFRCDPISEHNRLYWYRQTLGQGPEFLTYFQNEAQLEKSRLLSDRFSAERPKGSFSTLEIQRTEQGDSAMYLCASSFRTGQNSPLHFGNGTRLTVT.

The chain couples TRBV12-3 or TRBV12-4 to TRBJ2-7; D is undetermined. The CDR3 extends over 12 amino acids. The V and J ends lost 5 bases and 7 bases respectively, with 12 bases between them. CDR3 bases: TGTGCCAGCAGTGATCCCCGCTATGAGCAGTACTTC. It specifies CASSDPRYEQYF.

This chain joins TRBV15 and TRBJ1-3; perhaps TRBD1 as D (6 bases). This CDR3 region has 17 residues. Per the germline V gene, CDR1 is LNHNV and CDR2 is YYDKDF (reference sequence). Trimming left V 3 bases short and J 4 bases short, with 19 bases between. CDR3 sequence: CATSRETGGAVGNTIYF. CDR3 in DNA: TGTGCCACCAGCAGGGAGACGGGGGGGGCGGTCGGAAACACCATATATTTT.

The V gene is TRBV7-2, the J gene TRBJ2-1, with a possible D match to TRBD2 (6 bases). This CDR3 is built from 14 residues. Germline loops: CDR1 SGHTA, CDR2 FQGNSA. V was pared by 3 bases and J by 8 bases, with 14 bases between. In nucleotides, the CDR3 is TGTGCCAGCAGCTTTAGCGGCTCTTGGTATGAGCAGTTCTTC. Translation gives CASSFSGSWYEQFF.

The chain has TRBV24-1 and TRBJ1-2; TRBD1 is a possible D gene (5 bases). CDR1 is KGHDR, CDR2 SFDVKD, per germline. The CDR3 extends over 11 amino acids. V lost 6 bases to trimming and J lost 6 bases, with 7 bases between them. DNA of the CDR3: TGTGCCACCAGTAGGGGCGATGGCTACACCTTC. Its protein is CATSRGDGYTF.

This sequence joins TRBV6-2 or TRBV6-3 and TRBJ2-7; a weak D match, TRBD1 (6 bases). Trimming removed 5 bases from V and 2 bases from J, with 10 bases in between. The CDR3 is 13 residues long. Germline V lookup: CDR1 MNHEY, CDR2 SVGEGT. CDR3 protein: CASSTGTTYEQYF. The CDR3 nucleotides read TGTGCCAGCAGTACCGGGACAACCTACGAGCAGTACTTC.

The chain has TRBV5-8 and TRBJ1-5; 10 nucleotides agree with TRBD1. Germline trimming cut 0 bases from V and 6 bases from J; bases unmatched to any gene: 0. Germline assignment: CDR1 SGHTS and CDR2 YDEGEE. CDR3 length: 14 amino acids. Here the CDR3 DNA reads TGTGCCAGCAGCTTGGGGACAGGGGGTCAGCCCCAGCATTTT. Amino acid sequence: CASSLGTGGQPQHF.

The chain links TRBV19 to TRBJ2-7, with 10 positions matching TRBD2. Trimming at V came to 7 bases and at J to 5 bases, leaving 5 bases not matched to a gene. CDR1 and CDR2 (germline): LNHDA, SQIVND (reference sequence). The CDR3 is 13 amino acids. The CDR3 here is CASTSGSVDEQYF. CDR3 DNA sequence: TGTGCCAGTACTAGCGGGAGCGTCGACGAGCAGTACTTC.